This T cell receptor beta chain was documented in a study of cytomegalovirus exposure and HLA in healthy donors. On the study more broadly: Most donors, roughly 77% of some 400 genotyped, fell in the Caucasian-associated ancestry cluster.

PCR primers comprised 60 Vbeta and 13 Jbeta primers. Profiling relied on immunoSEQ multiplex PCR, and the TCRdb table lists in-frame clones only, not all of them. The sample totals just over 60,000 clones. Trimming cost V 5 bases and J 3 bases, with 16 bases left between them. Germline CDR1 reads SGHVS; CDR2 reads FNYEAQ. This CDR3 has 15 residues. Remarks on this clone: No antigen is known for it.

Study-wide findings and caveats: Roughly even sequencing depth across donors was the assumption behind the presence/absence analyses. Investigators reported approximately 170 TCR beta chains as tied to cytomegalovirus.

The TCR sequence derives from a man aged 25 to 40 in good health and CMV-seropositive. The chain is built from TRBV7-6 and TRBJ1-2; tentative D call: TRBD1 (5 bases). Sequencing used PBMCs. CDR3 in DNA: TGTGCCAGCAGCCTCCACGTCCGGGGGGACTATGGCTACACCTTC. Amino acids: CASSLHVRGDYGYTF.